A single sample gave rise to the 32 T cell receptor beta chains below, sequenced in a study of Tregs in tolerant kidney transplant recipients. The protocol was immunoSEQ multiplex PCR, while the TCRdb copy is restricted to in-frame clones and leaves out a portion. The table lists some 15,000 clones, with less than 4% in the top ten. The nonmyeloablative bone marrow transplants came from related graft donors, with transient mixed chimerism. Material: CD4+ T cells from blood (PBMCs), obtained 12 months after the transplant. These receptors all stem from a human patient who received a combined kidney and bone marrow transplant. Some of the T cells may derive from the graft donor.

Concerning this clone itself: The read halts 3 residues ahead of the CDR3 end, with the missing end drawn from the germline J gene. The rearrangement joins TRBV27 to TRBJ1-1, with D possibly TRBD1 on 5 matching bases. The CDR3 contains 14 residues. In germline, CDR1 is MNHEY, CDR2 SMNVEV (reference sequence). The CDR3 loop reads CASSFGPGSREAFF. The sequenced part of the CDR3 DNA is TGTGCCAGCAGTTTCGGACCAGGGAGCCGCGAA.

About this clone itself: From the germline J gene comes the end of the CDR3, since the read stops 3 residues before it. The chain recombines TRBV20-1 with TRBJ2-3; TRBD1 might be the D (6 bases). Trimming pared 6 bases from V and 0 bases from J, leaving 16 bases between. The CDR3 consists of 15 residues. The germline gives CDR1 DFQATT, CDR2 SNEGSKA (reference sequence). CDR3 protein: CSAHRPGTSTDTQYF. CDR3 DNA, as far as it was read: TGCAGTGCCCACAGGCCCGGGACAAGCACAGATACG.

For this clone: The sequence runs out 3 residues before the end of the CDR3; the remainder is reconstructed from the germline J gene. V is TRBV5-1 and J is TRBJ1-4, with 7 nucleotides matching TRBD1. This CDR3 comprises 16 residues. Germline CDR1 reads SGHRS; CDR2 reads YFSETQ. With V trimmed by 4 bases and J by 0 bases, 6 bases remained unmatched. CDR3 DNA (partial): TGCGCCAGCAGCCCTGGGACAGTTGCAACTAATGAAAAA. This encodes CASSPGTVATNEK. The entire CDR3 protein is CASSPGTVATNEKLFF. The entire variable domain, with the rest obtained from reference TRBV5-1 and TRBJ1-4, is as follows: KAGVTQTPRYLIKTRGQQVTLSCSPISGHRSVSWYQQTPGQGLQFLFEYFSETQRNKGNFPGRFSGRQFSNSRSEMNVSTLELGDSALYLCASSPGTVATNEKLFFGSGTQLSVL.

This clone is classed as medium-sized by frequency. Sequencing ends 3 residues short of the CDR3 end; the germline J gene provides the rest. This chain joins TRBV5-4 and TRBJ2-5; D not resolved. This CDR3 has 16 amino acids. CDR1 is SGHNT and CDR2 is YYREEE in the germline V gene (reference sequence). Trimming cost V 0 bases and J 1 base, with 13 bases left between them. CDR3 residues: CASSLAARSTQETQYF. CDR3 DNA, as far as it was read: TGTGCCAGCAGCTTGGCAGCGAGAAGTACCCAAGAGACC.

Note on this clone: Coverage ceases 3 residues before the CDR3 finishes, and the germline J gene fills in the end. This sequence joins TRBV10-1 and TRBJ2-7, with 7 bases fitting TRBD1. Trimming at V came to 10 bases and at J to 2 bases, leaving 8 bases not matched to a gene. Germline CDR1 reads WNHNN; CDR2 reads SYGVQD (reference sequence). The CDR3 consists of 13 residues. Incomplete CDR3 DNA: TGCGCCACTACGGACAGGACAACCTACGAG. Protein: CATTDRTTYE. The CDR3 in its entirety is CATTDRTTYEQYF.

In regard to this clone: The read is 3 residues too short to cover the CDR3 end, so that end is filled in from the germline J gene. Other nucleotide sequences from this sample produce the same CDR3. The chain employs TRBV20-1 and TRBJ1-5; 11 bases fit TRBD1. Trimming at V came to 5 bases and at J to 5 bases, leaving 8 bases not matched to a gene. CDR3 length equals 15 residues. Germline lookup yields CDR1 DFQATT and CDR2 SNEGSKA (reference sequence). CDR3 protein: CSAQPGTGGDQPQHF. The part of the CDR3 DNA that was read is TGCAGTGCTCAGCCCGGGACAGGGGGTGATCAGCCC.

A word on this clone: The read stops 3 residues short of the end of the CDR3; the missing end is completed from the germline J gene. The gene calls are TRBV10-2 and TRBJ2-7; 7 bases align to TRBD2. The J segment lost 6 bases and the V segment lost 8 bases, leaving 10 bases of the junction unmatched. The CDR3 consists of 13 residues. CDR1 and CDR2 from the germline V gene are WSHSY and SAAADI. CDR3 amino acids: CASSTAGVGEQYF. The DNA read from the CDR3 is TGCGCCAGCTCTACGGCGGGAGTGGGCGAG.

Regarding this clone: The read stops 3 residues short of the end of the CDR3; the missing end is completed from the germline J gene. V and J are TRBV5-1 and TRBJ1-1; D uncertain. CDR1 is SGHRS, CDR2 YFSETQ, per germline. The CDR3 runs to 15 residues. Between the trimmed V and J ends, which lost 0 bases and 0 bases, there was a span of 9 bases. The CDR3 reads CASSLGRSMNTEAFF. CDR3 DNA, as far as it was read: TGCGCCAGCAGCTTGGGACGTAGCATGAACACTGAA. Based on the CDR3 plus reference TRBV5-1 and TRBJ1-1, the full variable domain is KAGVTQTPRYLIKTRGQQVTLSCSPISGHRSVSWYQQTPGQGLQFLFEYFSETQRNKGNFPGRFSGRQFSNSRSEMNVSTLELGDSALYLCASSLGRSMNTEAFFGQGTRLTVV.

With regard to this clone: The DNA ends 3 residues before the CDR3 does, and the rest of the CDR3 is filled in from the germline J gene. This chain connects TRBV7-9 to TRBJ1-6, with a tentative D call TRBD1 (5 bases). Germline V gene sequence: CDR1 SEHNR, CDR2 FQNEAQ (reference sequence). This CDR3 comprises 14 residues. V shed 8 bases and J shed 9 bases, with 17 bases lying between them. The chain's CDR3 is CASEGPGFTSPLHF. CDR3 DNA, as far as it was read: TGTGCCAGCGAAGGGCCAGGGTTTACTTCACCC.

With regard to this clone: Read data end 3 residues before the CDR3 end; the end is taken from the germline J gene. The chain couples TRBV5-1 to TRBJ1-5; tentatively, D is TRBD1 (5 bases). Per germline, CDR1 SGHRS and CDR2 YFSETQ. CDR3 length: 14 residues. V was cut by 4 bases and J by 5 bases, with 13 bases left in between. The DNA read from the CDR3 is TGCGCCAGCAGCCCGGACACTGGGGATCAGCCC. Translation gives CASSPDTGDQP. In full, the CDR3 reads CASSPDTGDQPQHF.

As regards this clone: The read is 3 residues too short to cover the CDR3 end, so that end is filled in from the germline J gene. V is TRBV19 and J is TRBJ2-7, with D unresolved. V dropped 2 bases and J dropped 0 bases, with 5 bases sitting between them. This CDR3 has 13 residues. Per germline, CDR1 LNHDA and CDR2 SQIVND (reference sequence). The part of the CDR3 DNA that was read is TGTGCCAGTAGTATACAGGACTCCTACGAG. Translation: CASSIQDSYE. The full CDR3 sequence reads CASSIQDSYEQYF.

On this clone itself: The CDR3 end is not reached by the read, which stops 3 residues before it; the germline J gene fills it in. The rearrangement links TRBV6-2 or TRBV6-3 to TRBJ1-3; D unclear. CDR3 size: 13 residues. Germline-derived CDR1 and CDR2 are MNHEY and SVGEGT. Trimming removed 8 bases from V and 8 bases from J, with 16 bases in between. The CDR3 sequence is CASLEGLGYTIYF. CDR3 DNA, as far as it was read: TGTGCCAGCCTCGAGGGCCTTGGGTACACC.

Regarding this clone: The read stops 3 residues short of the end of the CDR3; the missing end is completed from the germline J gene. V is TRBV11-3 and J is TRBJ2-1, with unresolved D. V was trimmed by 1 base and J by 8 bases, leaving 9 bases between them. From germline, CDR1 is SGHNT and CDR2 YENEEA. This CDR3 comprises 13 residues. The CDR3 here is CASSLGRPDEQFF. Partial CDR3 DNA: TGTGCCAGCAGCTTAGGTCGTCCGGATGAG.

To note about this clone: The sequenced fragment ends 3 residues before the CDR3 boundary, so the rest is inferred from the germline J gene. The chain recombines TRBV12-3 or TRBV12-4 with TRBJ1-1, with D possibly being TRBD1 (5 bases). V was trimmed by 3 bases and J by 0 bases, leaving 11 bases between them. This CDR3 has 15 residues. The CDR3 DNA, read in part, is TGTGCCAGCAGTTTTCAGGGAACCCTGAACACTGAA. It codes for CASSFQGTLNTE. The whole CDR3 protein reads CASSFQGTLNTEAFF.

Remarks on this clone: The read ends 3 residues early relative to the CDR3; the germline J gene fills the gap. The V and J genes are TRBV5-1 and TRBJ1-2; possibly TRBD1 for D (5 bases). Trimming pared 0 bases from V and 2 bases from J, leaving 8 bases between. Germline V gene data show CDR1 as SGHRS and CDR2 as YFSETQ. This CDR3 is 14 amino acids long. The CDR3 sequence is CASSLDRYNYGYTF. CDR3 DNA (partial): TGCGCCAGCAGCTTGGACAGGTACAACTATGGC.

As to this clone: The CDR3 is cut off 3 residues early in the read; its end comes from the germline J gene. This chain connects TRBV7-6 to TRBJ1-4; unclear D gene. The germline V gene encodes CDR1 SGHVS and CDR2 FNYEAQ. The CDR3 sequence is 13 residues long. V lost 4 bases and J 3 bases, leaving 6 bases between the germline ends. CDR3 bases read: TGTGCCAGCAGCTGGCGGGCTAATGAAAAA. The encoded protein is CASSWRANEK. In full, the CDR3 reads CASSWRANEKLFF.

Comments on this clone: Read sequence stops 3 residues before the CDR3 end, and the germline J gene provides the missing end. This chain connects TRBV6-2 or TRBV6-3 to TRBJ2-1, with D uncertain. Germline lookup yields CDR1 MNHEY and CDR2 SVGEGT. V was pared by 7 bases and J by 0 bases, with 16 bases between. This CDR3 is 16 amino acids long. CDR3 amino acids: CASTSFVLSSYNEQFF. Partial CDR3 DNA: TGTGCCAGCACCTCGTTCGTTCTATCCTCCTACAATGAG.

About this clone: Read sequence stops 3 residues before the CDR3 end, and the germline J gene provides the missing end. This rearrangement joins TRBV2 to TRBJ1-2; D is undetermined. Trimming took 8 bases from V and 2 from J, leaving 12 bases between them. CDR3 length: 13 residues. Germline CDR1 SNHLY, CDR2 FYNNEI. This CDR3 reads CASGKQTNYGYTF. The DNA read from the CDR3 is TGTGCCAGCGGTAAACAGACGAACTATGGC.

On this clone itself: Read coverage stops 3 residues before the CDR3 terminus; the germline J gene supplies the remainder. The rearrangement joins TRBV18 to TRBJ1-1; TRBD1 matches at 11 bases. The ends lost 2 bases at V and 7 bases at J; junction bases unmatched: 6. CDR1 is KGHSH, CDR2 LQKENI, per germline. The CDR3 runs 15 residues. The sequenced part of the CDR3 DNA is TGTGCCAGCTCACCAGGGACAGGGGGAAAGGGTGAA. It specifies CASSPGTGGKGE. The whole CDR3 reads CASSPGTGGKGEAFF.

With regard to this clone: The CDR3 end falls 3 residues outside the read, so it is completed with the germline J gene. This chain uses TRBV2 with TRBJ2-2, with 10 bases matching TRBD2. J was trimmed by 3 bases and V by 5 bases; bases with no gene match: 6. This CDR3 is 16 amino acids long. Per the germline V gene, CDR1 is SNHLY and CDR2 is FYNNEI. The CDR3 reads CASSPQAGGYTGELFF. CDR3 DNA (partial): TGTGCCAGCAGTCCCCAAGCGGGAGGGTACACCGGGGAG.

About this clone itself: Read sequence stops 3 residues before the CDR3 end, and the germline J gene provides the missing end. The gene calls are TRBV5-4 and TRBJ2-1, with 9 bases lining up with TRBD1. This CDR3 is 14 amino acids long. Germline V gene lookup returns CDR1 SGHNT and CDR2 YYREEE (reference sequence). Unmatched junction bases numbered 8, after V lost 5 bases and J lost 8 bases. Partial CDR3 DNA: TGTGCCAGCAGGATACAGGGGGCAGGCGATGAG. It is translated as CASRIQGAGDE. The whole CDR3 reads CASRIQGAGDEQFF. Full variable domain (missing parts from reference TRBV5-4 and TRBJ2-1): ETGVTQSPTHLIKTRGQQVTLRCSSQSGHNTVSWYQQALGQGPQFIFQYYREEENGRGNFPPRFSGLQFPNYSSELNVNALELDDSALYLCASRIQGAGDEQFFGPGTRLTVL.

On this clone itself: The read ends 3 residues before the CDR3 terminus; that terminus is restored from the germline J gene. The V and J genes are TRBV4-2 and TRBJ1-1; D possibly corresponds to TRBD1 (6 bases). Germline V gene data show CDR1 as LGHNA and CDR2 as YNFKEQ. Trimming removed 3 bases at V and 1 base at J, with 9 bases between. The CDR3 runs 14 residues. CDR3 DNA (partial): TGTGCCAGCAGCCATTCGACAGGGAACACTGAA. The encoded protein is CASSHSTGNTE. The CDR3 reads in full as CASSHSTGNTEAFF.

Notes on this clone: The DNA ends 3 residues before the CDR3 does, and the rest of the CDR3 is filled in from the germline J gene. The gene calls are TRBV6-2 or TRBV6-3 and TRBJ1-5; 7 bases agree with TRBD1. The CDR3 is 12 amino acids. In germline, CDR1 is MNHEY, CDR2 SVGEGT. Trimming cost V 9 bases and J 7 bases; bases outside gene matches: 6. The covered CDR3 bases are TGTGCCAGTAAACAGGGGTTGCAGCCC. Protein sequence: CASKQGLQP. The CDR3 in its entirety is CASKQGLQPQHF.

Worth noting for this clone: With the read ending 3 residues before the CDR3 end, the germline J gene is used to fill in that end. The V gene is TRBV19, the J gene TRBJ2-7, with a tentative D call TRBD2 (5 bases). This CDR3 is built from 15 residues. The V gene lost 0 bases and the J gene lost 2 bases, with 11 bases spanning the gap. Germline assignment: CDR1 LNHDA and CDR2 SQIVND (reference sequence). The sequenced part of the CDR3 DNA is TGTGCCAGTAGTATAGACCTCCGGGGTCCCTACGAG. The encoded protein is CASSIDLRGPYE. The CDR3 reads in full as CASSIDLRGPYEQYF. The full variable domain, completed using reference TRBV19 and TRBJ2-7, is DGGITQSPKYLFRKEGQNVTLSCEQNLNHDAMYWYRQDPGQGLRLIYYSQIVNDFQKGDIAEGYSVSREKKESFPLTVTSAQKNPTAFYLCASSIDLRGPYEQYFGPGTRLTVT.

The CDR3 DNA, read in part, is TGCAGTGCCCCGGGACTAGCGGGAGGGGGCTCCTACAATGAG. Translating it yields CSAPGLAGGGSYNE. The entire CDR3 protein reads CSAPGLAGGGSYNEQFF. V gene TRBV20-1 combines with J gene TRBJ2-1; 16 bases are shared with TRBD2. The read terminates 3 residues before the CDR3 end, so the remaining end is supplied by the germline J gene. The CDR3 consists of 17 residues. Germline V gives CDR1 DFQATT, CDR2 SNEGSKA (reference sequence). Trimming at V came to 6 bases and at J to 0 bases, leaving 5 bases not matched to a gene.

CDR3 residues: CSAPLRTGFTGYTF. The CDR3 DNA, read in part, is TGCAGTGCACCCTTACGGACAGGGTTTACTGGC. This chain connects TRBV20-1 to TRBJ1-2; TRBD1 matches at 8 bases. The read ends 3 residues early relative to the CDR3; the germline J gene fills the gap. Germline trimming cut 6 bases from V and 7 bases from J; bases unmatched to any gene: 13. CDR1 and CDR2 (germline): DFQATT, SNEGSKA (reference sequence). This CDR3 comprises 14 residues.

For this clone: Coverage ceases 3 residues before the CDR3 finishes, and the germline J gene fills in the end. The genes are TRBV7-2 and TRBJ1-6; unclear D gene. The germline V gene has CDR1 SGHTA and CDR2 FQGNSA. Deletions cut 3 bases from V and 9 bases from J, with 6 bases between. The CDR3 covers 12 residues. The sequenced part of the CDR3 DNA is TGTGCCAGCAGCTTTCATTTTTCACCC. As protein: CASSFHFSP. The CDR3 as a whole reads CASSFHFSPLHF. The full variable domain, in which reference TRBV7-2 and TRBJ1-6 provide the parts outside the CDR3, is GAGVSQSPSNKVTEKGKDVELRCDPISGHTALYWYRQSLGQGLEFLIYFQGNSAPDKSGLPSDRFSAERTGGSVSTLTIQRTQQEDSAVYLCASSFHFSPLHFGNGTRLTVT.

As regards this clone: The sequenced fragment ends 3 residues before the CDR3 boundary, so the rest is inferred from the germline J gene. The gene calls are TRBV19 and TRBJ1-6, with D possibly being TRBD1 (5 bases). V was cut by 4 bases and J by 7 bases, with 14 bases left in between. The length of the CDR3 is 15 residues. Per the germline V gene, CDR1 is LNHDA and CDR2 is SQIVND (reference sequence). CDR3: CASSNGGTSNSPLHF. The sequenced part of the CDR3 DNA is TGTGCCAGTAGTAATGGCGGGACTTCAAATTCACCC.

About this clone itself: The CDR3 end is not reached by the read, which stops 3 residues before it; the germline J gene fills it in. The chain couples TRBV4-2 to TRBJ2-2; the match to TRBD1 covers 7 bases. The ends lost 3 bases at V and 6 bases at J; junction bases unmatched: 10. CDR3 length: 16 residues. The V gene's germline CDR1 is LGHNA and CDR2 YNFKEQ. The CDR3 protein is CASSQTGQPPPGELFF. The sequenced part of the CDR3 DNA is TGTGCCAGCAGCCAGACGGGACAGCCCCCTCCCGGGGAG.

CDR3 bases read: TGCAGCGCCAATAGCGGGAGATGGAATGAG. Protein product: CSANSGRWNE. In full, the CDR3 is CSANSGRWNEQFF. This chain links TRBV29-1 with TRBJ2-1; TRBD2 matches 9 bases. The read is 3 residues too short to cover the CDR3 end, so that end is filled in from the germline J gene. The germline V gene has CDR1 SQVTM and CDR2 ANQGSEA. Trimming took 7 bases from V and 7 from J; bases not matched to a gene: 8. This CDR3 is 13 amino acids long.

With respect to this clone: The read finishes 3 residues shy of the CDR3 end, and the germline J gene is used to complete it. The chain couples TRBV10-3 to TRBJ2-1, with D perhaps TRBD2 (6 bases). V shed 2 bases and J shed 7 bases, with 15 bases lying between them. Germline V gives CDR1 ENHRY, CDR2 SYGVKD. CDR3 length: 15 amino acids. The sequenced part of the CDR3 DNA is TGTGCCATCAGTGAGGACAGACTAGGGTTGAATGAG. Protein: CAISEDRLGLNE. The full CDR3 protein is CAISEDRLGLNEQFF.

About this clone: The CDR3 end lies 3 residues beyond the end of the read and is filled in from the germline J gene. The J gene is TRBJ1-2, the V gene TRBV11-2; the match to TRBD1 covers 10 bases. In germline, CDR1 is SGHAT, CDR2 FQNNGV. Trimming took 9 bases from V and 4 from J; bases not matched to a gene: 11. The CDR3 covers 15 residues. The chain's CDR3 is CASSRDRGFLYGYTF. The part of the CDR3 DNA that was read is TGTGCCAGTAGCCGGGACAGGGGCTTCCTCTATGGC.